This section outlines one TCR beta chain sequence together with its context. The antigen is unknown. Here immunoSEQ multiplex PCR was the method, and the copy in TCRdb shows in-frame clones only, minus some. Among 29,000 or so clones, over 60% were seen once, and the ten largest hold 5.5% to 8%. V gave up 2 bases and J gave up 5 bases, with 6 bases separating them. This CDR3 region has 12 residues. From germline, CDR1 is MNHEY and CDR2 SVGAGI. Noted time point: recipient sample about 28 days before transplant, after cytoreduction. The data were obtained in a study of T cell clonotyping in hematopoietic cell transplantation. Study-wide results and limits: Without cell sorting, CD4 versus CD8 contributions remain unresolved.

This receptor was taken from a woman between 25 and 40 years old with chronic myeloid leukemia. Some clones in this sample may be carry-over from other donors' samples. The V call is TRBV6-5, the J call TRBJ1-2, with D maybe TRBD1 (5 bases). Specimen: peripheral blood mononuclear cells, collected before stem cell transplant. The CDR3 loop reads CASSYGGYGYTF. In DNA, the CDR3 is TGTGCCAGCAGTTACGGGGGGTATGGCTACACCTTC.